This T cell receptor beta chain is drawn from a study of T-cell memory formation after mild COVID-19. About the research overall: TCR clusters largely stayed donor specific. Whole-study results and caveats: CD4+ bias marked clones expanding day 15 to 37, unlike balanced contracting clones. Certain responding clones were present in pre-infection memory, suggesting participation of cross-reactive memory.

Germline V gene lookup returns CDR1 MNHEY and CDR2 SMNVEV (reference sequence). This CDR3 has 14 amino acids. V was clipped by 2 bases and J by 5 bases, with 10 bases between them. With respect to this clonotype: The antigen is not known.

Using constant-segment primers, 5'RACE produced TCR alpha and TCR beta cDNA libraries carrying sample barcodes and UMIs. MiXCR, run by TCRdb on the 5' RACE reads, gives a single entry per CDR3 protein. This table holds about 200,000 distinct CDR3 sequences, around 9.1% found once. The chain combines TRBV27 with TRBJ1-5, with unresolved D. Sequencing input: PBMCs or a T cell subset sorted from them (not recorded which). This TCR came from a man aged 18 to 29 who had mild COVID-19 (a few samples of this study predate the infection). Cell type and time point are not known. This chain's CDR3 is CASSLTRAYQPQHF. In DNA form, the CDR3 reads TGTGCCAGCAGTTTAACGCGCGCTTATCAGCCCCAGCATTTT.